The 25 T cell receptor beta chains given below trace back to one sample, sequenced in a study of blood T cell repertoires in COVID-19. The repertoire was sequenced with immunoSEQ multiplex PCR; TCRdb's copy has only in-frame clones and lacks some. The sample includes some 60,000 clones, about three quarters of them seen just once. Sequenced input: peripheral blood. The receptors derive from a man aged 30-40 years with COVID-19, enrolled during active disease.

The CDR3 DNA sequence: TGTGCCACCAGACCAGACAGGGCCAAAAACATTCAGTACTTC. This translates into CATRPDRAKNIQYF. This chain joins TRBV24-1 and TRBJ2-4; weak D call: TRBD1 (6 bases). Trimming removed 7 bases at V and 1 base at J, with 10 bases between. The CDR3 runs 14 residues. In germline, CDR1 is KGHDR, CDR2 SFDVKD.

The chain recombines TRBV3-1 (or the pseudogene TRBV3-2) with TRBJ2-2; D is unclear. The CDR3 length is 13 residues. V lost 4 bases to trimming and J lost 5 bases, with 8 bases between them. Germline CDR1 and CDR2: LGHDT and YNNKEL (reference sequence). The CDR3 here is CASSPASTGELFF. In DNA form, the CDR3 reads TGTGCCAGCAGCCCTGCTAGTACCGGGGAGCTGTTTTTT.

The chain joins TRBV19 to TRBJ1-5; 8 nucleotides agree with TRBD1. This CDR3 spans 15 amino acids. Trimming at V came to 5 bases and at J to 6 bases, leaving 9 bases not matched to a gene. Germline CDR1 and CDR2: LNHDA and SQIVND (reference sequence). CDR3: CASSVDRGSRQPQHF. In DNA form, the CDR3 reads TGTGCCAGTAGTGTTGACAGGGGATCCCGTCAGCCCCAGCATTTT.

This clone was seen ten or more times. This sample includes further DNA sequences coding for the same CDR3. The gene calls are TRBV27 and TRBJ1-6; TRBD1 matches at 8 bases. The J segment lost 9 bases and the V segment lost 2 bases, leaving 0 bases of the junction unmatched. CDR1 is MNHEY, CDR2 SMNVEV, per germline (reference sequence). CDR3 length: 13 residues. The CDR3 coding sequence is TGTGCCAGCAGTTTACAGGGGGCTTCACCCCTCCACTTT. Translated, it gives CASSLQGASPLHF.

The rearrangement links TRBV27 to TRBJ2-1, with 8 bases aligning to TRBD1. Per the germline V gene, CDR1 is MNHEY and CDR2 is SMNVEV (reference sequence). CDR3 length: 13 amino acids. V shed 8 bases and J 6 bases; nucleotides not matched to a gene: 6. CDR3 DNA sequence: TGTGCCAGCTGCACAACAGGGGGCAATGAGCAGTTCTTC. It encodes CASCTTGGNEQFF.

In this sample, this clone turned up a few times. J is TRBJ1-1 and V is TRBV11-3; a weak D match, TRBD1 (6 bases). CDR3 length: 13 amino acids. V was trimmed by 5 bases and J by 10 bases, leaving 17 bases between them. Germline V CDR1 and CDR2: SGHNT, YENEEA. This chain's CDR3 is CASSPELGRGAFF. The CDR3 DNA sequence: TGTGCCAGCAGCCCCGAGCTTGGCAGGGGAGCTTTCTTT.

V is TRBV5-5 and J is TRBJ1-5; no firm D call. CDR3 length: 18 residues. Germline V CDR1 and CDR2: SGHKS, YYEKEE (reference sequence). V shed 1 base and J shed 0 bases, with 17 bases lying between them. The CDR3 region is CASSLNWGGDYSNQPQHF. CDR3 DNA sequence: TGTGCCAGCAGCTTGAATTGGGGAGGAGATTATAGCAATCAGCCCCAGCATTTT.

CDR3 residues: CASTGEMNTEAFF. The CDR3 coding sequence is TGTGCCAGTACAGGGGAAATGAACACTGAAGCTTTCTTT. The chain is built from TRBV7-8 and TRBJ1-1, with 7 nucleotides matching TRBD1. The germline V gene has CDR1 SGHVS and CDR2 FQNEAQ. CDR3 size: 13 residues. Germline trimming cut 9 bases from V and 0 bases from J; bases unmatched to any gene: 4.

This clone was picked up one time. A junction boundary mismatches the germline segment, possibly from a read error. CDR3 sequence: CASRFNSGANVLTF. The CDR3 coding sequence is TGTGCCAGCCGTTTCAACTCTGGGGCCAACGTCCTGACTTTC. The rearrangement joins TRBV27 to TRBJ2-6; no clear D gene. The length of the CDR3 is 14 residues. Looked up from germline, CDR1 is MNHEY and CDR2 is SMNVEV (reference sequence).

The chain recombines TRBV18 with TRBJ2-7, with D maybe TRBD1 (6 bases). Per the germline V gene, CDR1 is KGHSH and CDR2 is LQKENI. Deletions cut 4 bases from V and 3 bases from J, with 16 bases between. The CDR3 totals 15 residues. DNA for the CDR3: TGTGCCAGCTCACAGACTATCACAGGGATCTACGAGCAGTACTTC. It codes for CASSQTITGIYEQYF.

The chain joins TRBV28 to TRBJ2-1, with 14 bases identical to TRBD2. Per germline, CDR1 MDHEN and CDR2 SYDVKM. V lost 5 bases and J lost 9; bases outside the gene matches: 9. The CDR3 contains 16 residues. The CDR3 bases are TGTGCCAGCAGTCCCGGGACTAGCGGGAGTACGACTGAGCAGTTCTTC. Its protein product is CASSPGTSGSTTEQFF. Variable domain in full (rest from reference TRBV28 and TRBJ2-1): DVKVTQSSRYLVKRTGEKVFLECVQDMDHENMFWYRQDPGLGLRLIYFSYDVKMKEKGDIPEGYSVSREKKERFSLILESASTNQTSMYLCASSPGTSGSTTEQFFGPGTRLTVL.

The rearrangement links TRBV28 to TRBJ2-7; TRBD2 matches at 9 bases. Germline assignment: CDR1 MDHEN and CDR2 SYDVKM. The junction had 27 bases not matched to a gene; V was cut back by 2 bases and J by 4 bases. The CDR3 loop spans 22 amino acids. CDR3 protein: CASSLRLLIGGLVVAGAYEQYF. The CDR3 DNA reads TGTGCCAGCAGTTTACGTCTTTTAATAGGAGGACTTGTAGTAGCGGGGGCTTACGAGCAGTACTTC.

The chain uses TRBV5-1 and TRBJ2-5; TRBD1 might be the D (5 bases). Trimming pared 4 bases from V and 1 base from J, leaving 8 bases between. This CDR3 comprises 13 residues. Per the germline V gene, CDR1 is SGHRS and CDR2 is YFSETQ. CDR3 sequence: CASSRTPQETQYF. In DNA, the CDR3 is TGCGCCAGCAGCAGGACACCCCAAGAGACCCAGTACTTC. Full variable domain (outside the CDR3, taken from reference TRBV5-1 and TRBJ2-5): KAGVTQTPRYLIKTRGQQVTLSCSPISGHRSVSWYQQTPGQGLQFLFEYFSETQRNKGNFPGRFSGRQFSNSRSEMNVSTLELGDSALYLCASSRTPQETQYFGPGTRLLVL.

The V and J genes are TRBV6-5 and TRBJ1-6; perhaps TRBD1 as D (6 bases). Between the trimmed V and J ends, which lost 5 bases and 8 bases, there was a span of 13 bases. The CDR3 loop spans 14 amino acids. CDR1 is MNHEY, CDR2 SVGAGI, per germline. CDR3 DNA sequence: TGTGCCAGCAGTAGCCAGGGGCGGGATTCACCCCTCCACTTT. It yields the protein CASSSQGRDSPLHF.

The chain has TRBV2 and TRBJ1-6; TRBD1 aligns across 8 bases. The CDR3 is 14 amino acids. V lost 7 bases, J lost 8 bases, and 7 bases stayed unmatched. Germline-derived CDR1 and CDR2 are SNHLY and FYNNEI. CDR3 DNA sequence: TGTGCCAGCACCGAGGGACAGGCGTATTCACCCCTCCACTTT. Translated: CASTEGQAYSPLHF.

The chain links TRBV6-5 to TRBJ1-1, with 7 positions matching TRBD1. V was clipped by 2 bases and J by 8 bases; unmatched bases: 5. This CDR3 comprises 13 residues. CDR1 and CDR2 from the germline V gene are MNHEY and SVGAGI. CDR3 DNA: TGTGCCAGCAGTTACGGAGGGGGCGACGAAGCTTTCTTT. Its translation is CASSYGGGDEAFF.

The rearrangement uses TRBV4-1 and TRBJ1-3; the D is unclear. V shed 0 bases and J shed 0 bases, with 12 bases lying between them. The CDR3 contains 17 residues. CDR1 is MGHRA, CDR2 YSYEKL, per germline. In DNA, the CDR3 is TGCGCCAGCAGCCAAGAACGGGAGGCGCTCTCTGGAAACACCATATATTTT. Translating it yields CASSQEREALSGNTIYF.

In this sample, this clone turned up once. The CDR3 bases are TGTGCCACCAGCATCGAAGCCCAGGGCCAAGAGACCCAGTACTTC. This sequence encodes CATSIEAQGQETQYF. The chain has TRBV15 and TRBJ2-5; D might be TRBD1 (5 bases). The CDR3 has 15 amino acids. Germline V gives CDR1 LNHNV, CDR2 YYDKDF (reference sequence). Trimming took 4 bases from V and 1 from J, leaving 13 bases between them.

This clone has only a few counts. The chain employs TRBV19 and TRBJ2-5; 14 bases fit TRBD2. This CDR3 is built from 16 residues. The trim removed 5 bases at V and 7 bases at J, leaving 9 bases unmatched. The germline gives CDR1 LNHDA, CDR2 SQIVND (reference sequence). The CDR3, as DNA: TGTGCCAGTAGTCACGGGACTAGCGGGGGCCGGGGGACCCAGTACTTC. Its protein is CASSHGTSGGRGTQYF.

This chain links TRBV7-6 with TRBJ2-1; no clear D. This CDR3 comprises 13 residues. Germline assignment: CDR1 SGHVS and CDR2 FNYEAQ. Trimming cost V 4 bases and J 6 bases, with 10 bases left between them. The CDR3 is CASSSSQTNEQFF. The CDR3, as DNA: TGTGCCAGCAGCTCTTCACAAACCAATGAGCAGTTCTTC.

The chain carries TRBV4-1 and TRBJ2-7; tentative D call: TRBD2 (5 bases). The germline V and J ends were trimmed by 1 base and 4 bases, with 17 bases remaining between them. The germline CDR1 and CDR2 sequences are MGHRA and YSYEKL. CDR3 length: 16 amino acids. This CDR3 reads CASSQGVQRREYEQYF. The CDR3 region has the DNA TGCGCCAGCAGCCAAGGGGTTCAGCGTAGGGAGTACGAGCAGTACTTC.

V usage is TRBV9 and J usage is TRBJ1-1; no definite D call. V lost 5 bases, J lost 1 base, and 9 bases lay in between. Germline CDR1 reads SGDLS; CDR2 reads YYNGEE. The CDR3 sequence is 13 residues long. The CDR3 is CASSADKNTEAFF. Written as DNA, the CDR3 is TGTGCCAGCAGTGCTGACAAGAACACTGAAGCTTTCTTT.

The chain links TRBV7-9 to TRBJ2-3; 8 bases agree with TRBD2. The CDR3 runs to 17 residues. The germline gives CDR1 SEHNR, CDR2 FQNEAQ (reference sequence). The V segment lost 1 base and the J segment 3 bases; nucleotides outside the gene matches: 9. CDR3 nucleotide sequence: TGTGCCAGCAGCTTAGTCGGGGGGGCAGTTTTAACAGATACGCAGTATTTT. Translating it yields CASSLVGGAVLTDTQYF.

This chain links TRBV6-5 with TRBJ2-7; the D is unclear. The CDR3 contains 13 residues. V was shortened by 6 bases and J by 1 base, with 10 bases between the two germline ends. CDR1 and CDR2 from the germline V gene are MNHEY and SVGAGI. For the CDR3, the DNA is TGTGCCAGCAGCCCCGGTCCGTCCTACGAGCAGTACTTC. Translation: CASSPGPSYEQYF.

The J gene is TRBJ2-5, the V gene TRBV6-1, with a tentative D call TRBD1 (6 bases). The CDR3 consists of 15 residues. Trimming removed 2 bases from V and 2 bases from J, with 12 bases in between. Germline values: CDR1 MNHNS, CDR2 SASEGT. The CDR3 protein is CASSELGGQQETQYF. The CDR3 coding sequence is TGTGCCAGCAGTGAATTAGGGGGTCAACAAGAGACCCAGTACTTC.